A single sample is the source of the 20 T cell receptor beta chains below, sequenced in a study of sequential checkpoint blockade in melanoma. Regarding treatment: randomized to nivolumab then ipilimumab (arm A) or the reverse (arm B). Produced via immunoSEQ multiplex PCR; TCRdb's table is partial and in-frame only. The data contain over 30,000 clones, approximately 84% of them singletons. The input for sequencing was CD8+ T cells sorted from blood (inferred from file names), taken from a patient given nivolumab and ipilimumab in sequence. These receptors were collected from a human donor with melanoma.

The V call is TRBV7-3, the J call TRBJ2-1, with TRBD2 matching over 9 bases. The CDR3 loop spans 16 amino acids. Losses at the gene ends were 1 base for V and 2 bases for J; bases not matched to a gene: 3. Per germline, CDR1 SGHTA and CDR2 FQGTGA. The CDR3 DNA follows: TGTGCCAGCAGCTTAAACCTAGCGGGGACCTACAATGAGCAGTTCTTC. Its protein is CASSLNLAGTYNEQFF.

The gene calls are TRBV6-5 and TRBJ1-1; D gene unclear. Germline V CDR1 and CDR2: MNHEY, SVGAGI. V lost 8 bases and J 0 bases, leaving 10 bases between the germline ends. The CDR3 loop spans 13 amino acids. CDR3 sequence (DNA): TGTGCCAGCTACGGACTGTTGAACACTGAAGCTTTCTTT. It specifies CASYGLLNTEAFF.

Here the CDR3 reads CASSLQAPNTEAFF. In DNA, the CDR3 is TGTGCCAGCAGTTTGCAGGCCCCGAACACTGAAGCTTTCTTT. The chain has TRBV28 and TRBJ1-1; D is unclear. V was clipped by 3 bases and J by 1 base, with 9 bases between them. CDR3 length: 14 amino acids. The germline gives CDR1 MDHEN, CDR2 SYDVKM.

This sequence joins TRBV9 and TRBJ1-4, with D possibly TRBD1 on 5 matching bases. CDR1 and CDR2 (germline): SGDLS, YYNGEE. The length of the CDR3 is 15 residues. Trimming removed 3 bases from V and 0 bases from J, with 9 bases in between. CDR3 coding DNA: TGTGCCAGCAGCGGCGGGGGGGCAACTAATGAAAAACTGTTTTTT. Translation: CASSGGGATNEKLFF.

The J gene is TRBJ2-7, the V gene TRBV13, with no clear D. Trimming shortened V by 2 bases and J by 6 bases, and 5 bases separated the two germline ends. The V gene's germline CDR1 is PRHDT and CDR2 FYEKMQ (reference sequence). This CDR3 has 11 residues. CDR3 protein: CASSLFGEQYF. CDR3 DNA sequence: TGTGCCAGCAGCTTATTCGGCGAGCAGTACTTC.

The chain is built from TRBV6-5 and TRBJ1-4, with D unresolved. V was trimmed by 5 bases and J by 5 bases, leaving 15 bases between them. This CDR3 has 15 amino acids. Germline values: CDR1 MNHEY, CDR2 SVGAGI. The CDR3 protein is CASSTSRDTNEKLFF. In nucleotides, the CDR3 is TGTGCCAGCAGTACCTCCCGAGACACCAATGAAAAACTGTTTTTT.

The CDR3 DNA is TGCGCCAGCAGCTTGGCAGGGGATACGCAGTATTTT. Translation: CASSLAGDTQYF. The V call is TRBV5-1, the J call TRBJ2-3; possible D gene TRBD1, 5 bases. The V end was cut by 0 bases, the J end by 6 bases, with 5 bases between. The CDR3 sequence is 12 residues long. Per germline, CDR1 SGHRS and CDR2 YFSETQ.

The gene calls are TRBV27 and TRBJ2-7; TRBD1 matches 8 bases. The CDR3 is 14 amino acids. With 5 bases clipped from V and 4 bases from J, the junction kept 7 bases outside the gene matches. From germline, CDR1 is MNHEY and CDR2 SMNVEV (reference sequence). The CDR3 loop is CASSPWTGSYEQYF. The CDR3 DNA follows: TGTGCCAGCAGTCCGTGGACAGGGAGTTACGAGCAGTACTTC.

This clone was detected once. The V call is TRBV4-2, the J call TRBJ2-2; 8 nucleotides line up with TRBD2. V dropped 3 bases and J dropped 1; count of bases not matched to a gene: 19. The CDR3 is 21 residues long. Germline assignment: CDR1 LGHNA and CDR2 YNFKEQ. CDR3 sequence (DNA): TGTGCCAGCAGCCACTATATCGCAGCCTCGGGGGGGCAGGGGAACACCGGGGAGCTGTTTTTT. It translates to CASSHYIAASGGQGNTGELFF.

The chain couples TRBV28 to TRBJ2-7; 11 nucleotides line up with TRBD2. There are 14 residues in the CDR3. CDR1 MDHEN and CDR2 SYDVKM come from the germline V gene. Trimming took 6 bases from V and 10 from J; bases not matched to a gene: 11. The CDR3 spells CASRGTSGVEYQYF. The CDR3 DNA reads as TGTGCCAGCAGAGGGACTAGCGGAGTCGAATACCAGTACTTC.

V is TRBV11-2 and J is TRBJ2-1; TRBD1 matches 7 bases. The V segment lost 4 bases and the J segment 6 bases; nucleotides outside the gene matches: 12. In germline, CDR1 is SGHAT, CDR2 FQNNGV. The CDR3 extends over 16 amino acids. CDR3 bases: TGTGCCAGCAGCTCCTCCGGGACAGACTTGTTCAATGAGCAGTTCTTC. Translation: CASSSSGTDLFNEQFF.

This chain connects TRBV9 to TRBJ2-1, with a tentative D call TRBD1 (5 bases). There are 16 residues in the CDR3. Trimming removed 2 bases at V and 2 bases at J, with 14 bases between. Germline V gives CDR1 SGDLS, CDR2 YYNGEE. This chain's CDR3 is CASSVRFDSAYNEQFF. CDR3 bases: TGTGCCAGCAGCGTTCGATTCGACAGCGCCTACAATGAGCAGTTCTTC. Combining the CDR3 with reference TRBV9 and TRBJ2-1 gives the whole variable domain DSGVTQTPKHLITATGQRVTLRCSPRSGDLSVYWYQQSLDQGLQFLIQYYNGEERAKGNILERFSAQQFPDLHSELNLSSLELGDSALYFCASSVRFDSAYNEQFFGPGTRLTVL.

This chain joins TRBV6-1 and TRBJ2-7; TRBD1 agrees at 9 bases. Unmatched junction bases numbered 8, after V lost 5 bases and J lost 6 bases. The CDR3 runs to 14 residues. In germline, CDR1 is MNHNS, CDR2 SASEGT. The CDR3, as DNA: TGTGCCAGCAGTAACCGGGACAGGGCGTCCGAGCAGTACTTC. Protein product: CASSNRDRASEQYF.

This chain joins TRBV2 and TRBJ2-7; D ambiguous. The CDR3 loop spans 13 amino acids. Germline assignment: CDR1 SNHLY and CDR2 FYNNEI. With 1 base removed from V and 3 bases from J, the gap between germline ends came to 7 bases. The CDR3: CASSEGQNYEQYF. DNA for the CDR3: TGTGCCAGCAGTGAAGGGCAGAACTACGAGCAGTACTTC.

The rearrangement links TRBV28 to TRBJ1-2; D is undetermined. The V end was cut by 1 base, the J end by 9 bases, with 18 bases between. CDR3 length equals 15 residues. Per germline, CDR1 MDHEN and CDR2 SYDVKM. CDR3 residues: CASSLFGEGSYRYTF. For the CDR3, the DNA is TGTGCCAGCAGTTTATTTGGTGAGGGCAGCTACCGCTACACCTTC.

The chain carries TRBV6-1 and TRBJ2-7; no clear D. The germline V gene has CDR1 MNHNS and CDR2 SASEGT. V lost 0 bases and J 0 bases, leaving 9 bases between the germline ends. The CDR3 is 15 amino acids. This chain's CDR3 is CASSEADISSYEQYF. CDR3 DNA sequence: TGTGCCAGCAGTGAAGCCGACATCTCCTCCTACGAGCAGTACTTC.

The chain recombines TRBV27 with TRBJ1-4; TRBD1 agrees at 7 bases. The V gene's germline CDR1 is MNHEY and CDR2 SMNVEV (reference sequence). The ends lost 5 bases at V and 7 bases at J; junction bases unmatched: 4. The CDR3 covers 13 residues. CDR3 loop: CASSLDRAEKLFF. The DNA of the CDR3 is TGTGCCAGCAGTCTTGACAGGGCTGAAAAACTGTTTTTT.

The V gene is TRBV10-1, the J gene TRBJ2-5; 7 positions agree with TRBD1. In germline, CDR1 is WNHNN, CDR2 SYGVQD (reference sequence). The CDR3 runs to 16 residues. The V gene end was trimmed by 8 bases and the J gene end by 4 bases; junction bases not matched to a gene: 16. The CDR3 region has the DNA TGCGCCAGCGGAGCCCCAAAAGCAGGGGGTCGAGAGACCCAGTACTTC. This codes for CASGAPKAGGRETQYF.

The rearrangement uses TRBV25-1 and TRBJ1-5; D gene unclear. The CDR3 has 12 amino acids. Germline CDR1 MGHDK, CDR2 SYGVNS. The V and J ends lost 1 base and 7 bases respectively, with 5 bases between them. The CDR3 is CASSELGQPQHF. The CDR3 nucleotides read TGTGCCAGCAGTGAATTGGGCCAGCCCCAGCATTTT.

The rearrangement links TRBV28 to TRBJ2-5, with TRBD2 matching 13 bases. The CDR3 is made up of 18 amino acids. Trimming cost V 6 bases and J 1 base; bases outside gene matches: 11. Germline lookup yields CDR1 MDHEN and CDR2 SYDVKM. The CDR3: CASRPTSGGAPFQETQYF. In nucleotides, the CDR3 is TGTGCCAGCAGGCCTACTAGCGGGGGGGCTCCTTTCCAAGAGACCCAGTACTTC.